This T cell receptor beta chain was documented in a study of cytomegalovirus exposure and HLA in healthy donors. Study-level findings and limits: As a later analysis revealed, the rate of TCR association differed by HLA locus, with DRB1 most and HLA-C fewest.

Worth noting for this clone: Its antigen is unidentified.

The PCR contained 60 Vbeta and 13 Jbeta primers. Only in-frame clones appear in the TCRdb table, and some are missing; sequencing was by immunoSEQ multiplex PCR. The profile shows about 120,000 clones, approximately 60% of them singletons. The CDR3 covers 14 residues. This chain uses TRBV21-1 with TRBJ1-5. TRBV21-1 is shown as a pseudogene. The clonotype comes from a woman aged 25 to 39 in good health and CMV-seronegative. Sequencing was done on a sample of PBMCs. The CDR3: CASSSLCSNQPQHF. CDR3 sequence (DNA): TGTGCCAGCAGCAGCCTATGTAGCAATCAGCCCCAGCATTTT.